This T cell receptor beta chain emerged from a study of tumor and adjacent non-tumor tissue in lung cancer. Study details: Samples averaged approximately 3.9 million productive TCRbeta reads each.

The library came from three nested PCR rounds adapted from ARM-PCR protocols. TCRdb ran MiXCR on the multiplex PCR reads and lists one entry per CDR3 protein. The sample lists roughly 140,000 distinct CDR3 sequences, about 71% occurring once. RNA was extracted from bulk tissue without any cell sorting. As concerns this clonotype: One end of the junction fails to match germline, which may point to a read error.

The CDR3 is made up of 14 amino acids. Germline V gives CDR1 SQVTM, CDR2 ANQGSEA. The chain combines TRBV29-1 with TRBJ2-1; D is possibly TRBD2 (5 bases). The sample consisted of lung tumor tissue. The TCR sequence derives from a man in his sixties with small cell lung cancer. CDR3 DNA sequence: TGCAGCGTTCGTACTAGTCTTTGGGATAATGAGCAGCTCTTC. Protein product: CSVRTSLWDNEQLF.